This T cell receptor (beta chain) was found in a study of T cells expressing NK-cell markers. Study as a whole: Each TCR beta repertoire originated in sorted T cells that were CD3+CD56+NKG2C+, CD3+CD56+NKG2C- or CD3+CD56-NKG2C+.

Germline CDR1 reads MGHDK; CDR2 reads SYGVNS. This CDR3 is 16 amino acids long. For each CDR3 protein, TCRdb gives one entry from its re-call of the 5' RACE reads, without DNA. The sample is made up of about 380,000 distinct CDR3 sequences, and the top ten hold 4% to 6.5% of it. Input material: blood T cells: a sorted CD56 or NKG2C T cell subset, CD4+ or CD8+ T cells, or bulk PBMC T cells (not recorded which). The rearrangement uses TRBV25-1 and TRBJ2-5; TCRdb's D gene call, TRBD2, goes unchecked for lack of DNA. The source of this sequence is a man aged 18-75 years in good health. The CDR3: CASSEGGGRPSETQYF. The whole variable domain, filled in from reference TRBV25-1 and TRBJ2-5, reads EADIYQTPRYLVIGTGKKITLECSQTMGHDKMYWYQQDPGMELHLIHYSYGVNSTEKGDLSSESTVSRIRTEHFPLTLESARPSHTSQYLCASSEGGGRPSETQYFGPGTRLLVL.